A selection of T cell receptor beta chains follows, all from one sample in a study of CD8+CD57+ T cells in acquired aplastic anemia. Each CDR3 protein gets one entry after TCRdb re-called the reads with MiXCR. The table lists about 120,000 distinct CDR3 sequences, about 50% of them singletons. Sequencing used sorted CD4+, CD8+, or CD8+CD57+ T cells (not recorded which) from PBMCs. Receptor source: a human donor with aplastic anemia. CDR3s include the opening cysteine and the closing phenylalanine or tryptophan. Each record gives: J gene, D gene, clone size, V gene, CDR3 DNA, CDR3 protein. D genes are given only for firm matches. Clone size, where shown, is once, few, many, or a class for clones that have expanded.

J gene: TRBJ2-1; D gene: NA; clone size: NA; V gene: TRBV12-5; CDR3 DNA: TGTGCTAGTGGGATGGGGGATGAGCAGTTCTTC; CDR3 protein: CASGMGDEQFF
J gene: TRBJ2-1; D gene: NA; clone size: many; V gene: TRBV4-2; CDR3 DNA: TGTGCCAGCAGCCAAGAGGGGGACCCCTCCTACAATGAGCAGTTCTTC; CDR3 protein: CASSQEGDPSYNEQFF
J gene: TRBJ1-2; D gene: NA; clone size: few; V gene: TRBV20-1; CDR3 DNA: TGCAGTGCTACCCCGCACAAGAGGGGGGAATTCTATGGCTACACCTTC; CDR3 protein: CSATPHKRGEFYGYTF
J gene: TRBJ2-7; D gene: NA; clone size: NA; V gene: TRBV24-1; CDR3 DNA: TGTGCCACCTCACGCGACGGTGGCGAGCAGTACTTC; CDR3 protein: CATSRDGGEQYF
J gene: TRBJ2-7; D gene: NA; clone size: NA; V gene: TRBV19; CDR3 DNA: TGTGCCAGTGCCAGGACAGACTCCTACGAGCAGTACTTC; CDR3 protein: CASARTDSYEQYF
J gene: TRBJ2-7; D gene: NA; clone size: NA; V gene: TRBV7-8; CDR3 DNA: TGTGCCAGCAGCTTAGCGAGGGGGGGTCACGAGCAGTACTTC; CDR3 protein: CASSLARGGHEQYF
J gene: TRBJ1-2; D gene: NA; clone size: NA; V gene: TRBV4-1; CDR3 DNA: TGCGCCAGCAGCCGAGAAGTCGGGGGGACCAACTATGGCTACACCTTC; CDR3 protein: CASSREVGGTNYGYTF
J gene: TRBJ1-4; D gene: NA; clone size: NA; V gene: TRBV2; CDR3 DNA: TGTGCCAGCACCGGAAGGACGGCTGCAACTAATGAAAAACTGTTTTTT; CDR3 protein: CASTGRTAATNEKLFF
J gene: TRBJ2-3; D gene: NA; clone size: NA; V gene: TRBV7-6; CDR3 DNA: TGTGCCAGCAGCTTACAGGGAAGGGGCACAGATACGCAGTATTTT; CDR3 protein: CASSLQGRGTDTQYF
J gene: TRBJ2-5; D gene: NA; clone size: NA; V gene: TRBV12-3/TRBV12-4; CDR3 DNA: TGTGCCAGCACCTCCCGGTTTTCCAAAGAGACCCAGTACTTC; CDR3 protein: CASTSRFSKETQYF
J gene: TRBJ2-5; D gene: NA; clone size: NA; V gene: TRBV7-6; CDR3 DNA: TGTGCCAGCAGCGCAACTAAGCCGGAGACCCAGTACTTC; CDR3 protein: CASSATKPETQYF
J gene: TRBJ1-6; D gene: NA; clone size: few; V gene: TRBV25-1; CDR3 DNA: TGTGCCAGCAGTGAAGGCAACAATTCACCCCTCCACTTT; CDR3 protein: CASSEGNNSPLHF
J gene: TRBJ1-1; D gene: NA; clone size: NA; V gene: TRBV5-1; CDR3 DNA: TGCGCCAGCAGTTGGTGGGTTTTAGTGAACACTGAAGCTTTCTTT; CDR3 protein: CASSWWVLVNTEAFF
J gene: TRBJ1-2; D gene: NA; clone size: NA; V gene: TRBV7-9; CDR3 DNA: TGTGCCAGCAGCGTAGACGGACACTATGGCTACACCTTC; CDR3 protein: CASSVDGHYGYTF
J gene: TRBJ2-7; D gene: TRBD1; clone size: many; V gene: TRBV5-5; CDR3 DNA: TGTGCCAGCAGCAGGACAGGGTCCTACGAGCAGTACTTC; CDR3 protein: CASSRTGSYEQYF
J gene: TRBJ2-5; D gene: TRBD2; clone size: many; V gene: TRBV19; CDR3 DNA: TGTGCCAGTAGTATAGGTCTAGCGGACCAAGAGACCCAGTACTTC; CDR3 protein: CASSIGLADQETQYF
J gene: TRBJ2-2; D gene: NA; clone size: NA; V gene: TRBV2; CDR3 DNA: TGTGCCAGCAGTTATAATCCAGGGGAAACCGGGGAGCTGTTTTTT; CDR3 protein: CASSYNPGETGELFF
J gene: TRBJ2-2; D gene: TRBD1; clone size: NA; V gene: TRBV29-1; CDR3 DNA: TGCAGCGTTGAGGGGACAGGCAACACCGGGGAGCTGTTTTTT; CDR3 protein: CSVEGTGNTGELFF
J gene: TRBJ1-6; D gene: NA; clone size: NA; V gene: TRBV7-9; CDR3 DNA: TGTGCCAGCGAGGGTCTAGATTCACCCCTCCACTTT; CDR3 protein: CASEGLDSPLHF
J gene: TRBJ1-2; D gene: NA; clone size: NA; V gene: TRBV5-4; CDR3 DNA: TGTGCCAGCAGCTTGGCTATATTCTTATGTGCTAACTATGGCTACACCTTC; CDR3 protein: CASSLAIFLCANYGYTF
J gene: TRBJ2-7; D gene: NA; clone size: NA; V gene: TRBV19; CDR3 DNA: TGTGCCAGTATGGGCGGGCAAAGCTACGAGCAGTACTTC; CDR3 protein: CASMGGQSYEQYF
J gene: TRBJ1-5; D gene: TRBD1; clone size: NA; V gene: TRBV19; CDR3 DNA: TGTGCCAGTCGGGACACGGGACAGGGGAATCAGCCCCAGCATTTT; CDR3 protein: CASRDTGQGNQPQHF
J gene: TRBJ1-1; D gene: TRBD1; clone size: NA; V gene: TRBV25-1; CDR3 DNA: TGTGCCAGCAGTGATCCTGCAGGGGGCAACACTGAAGCTTTCTTT; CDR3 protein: CASSDPAGGNTEAFF
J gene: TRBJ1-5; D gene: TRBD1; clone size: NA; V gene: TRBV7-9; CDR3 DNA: TGTGCCAGCAGCCACGACAGGGGTGAGGGTCAGCCCCAGCATTTT; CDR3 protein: CASSHDRGEGQPQHF
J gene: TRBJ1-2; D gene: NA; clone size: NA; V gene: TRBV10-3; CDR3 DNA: TGTGCCATCAGTGAGTCCCCAGAGAACTATGGCTACACCTTC; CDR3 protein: CAISESPENYGYTF
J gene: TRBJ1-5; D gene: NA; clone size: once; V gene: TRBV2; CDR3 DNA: TGTGCCGGCATGTTTAGTGCGGGCAATCAGCCCCAGCATTTT; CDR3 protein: CAGMFSAGNQPQHF
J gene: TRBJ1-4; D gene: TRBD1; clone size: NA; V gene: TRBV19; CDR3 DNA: TGTGCCAGTAGTCAACGGGACAGGCCAACTAATGAAAAACTGTTTTTT; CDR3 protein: CASSQRDRPTNEKLFF
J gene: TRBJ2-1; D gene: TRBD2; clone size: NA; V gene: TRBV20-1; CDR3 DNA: TGCAGTGCTAGGGTCTTCGGGACTAGCGGGATCCCCTACAATGAGCAGTTCTTC; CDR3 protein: CSARVFGTSGIPYNEQFF
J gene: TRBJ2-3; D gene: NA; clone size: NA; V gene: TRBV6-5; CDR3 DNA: TGTGCCAGCAGTTCTTTTGGCACGGAGGGCACAGATACGCAGTATTTT; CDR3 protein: CASSSFGTEGTDTQYF
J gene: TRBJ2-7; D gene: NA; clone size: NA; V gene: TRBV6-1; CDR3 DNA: TGTGCCAGCAGTCAGAAACGGGACAGCTTAAGCGGGGGCTACGAGCAGTACTTC; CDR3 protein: CASSQKRDSLSGGYEQYF
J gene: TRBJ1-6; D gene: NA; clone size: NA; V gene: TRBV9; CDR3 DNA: TGTGCCAGCAGCGTGGCAGGGTACTCACCCCTCCACTTT; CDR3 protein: CASSVAGYSPLHF
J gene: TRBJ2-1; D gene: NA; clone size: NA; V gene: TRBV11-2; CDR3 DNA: TGTGCCAGCAGCTTAGTGGTTCGGTCCAATGAGCAGTTCTTC; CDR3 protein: CASSLVVRSNEQFF
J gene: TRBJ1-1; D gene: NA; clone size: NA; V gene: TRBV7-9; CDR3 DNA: TGTGCCAGCACCTCGTTTCGGACTGAAGCTTTCTTT; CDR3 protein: CASTSFRTEAFF
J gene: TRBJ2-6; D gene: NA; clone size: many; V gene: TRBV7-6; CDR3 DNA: TGTGCCAGCAGCTTAGGTGTAGCAACTGGGGCCAACGTCCTGACTTTC; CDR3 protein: CASSLGVATGANVLTF
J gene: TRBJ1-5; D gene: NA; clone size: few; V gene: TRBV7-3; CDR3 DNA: TGTGCTAAAGACACGGACAATCAGCCCCAGCATTTT; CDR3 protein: CAKDTDNQPQHF
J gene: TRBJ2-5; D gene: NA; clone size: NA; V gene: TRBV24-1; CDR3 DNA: TGTGCCACCAGTGATCCAAGCGAGTTAACCCAGTACTTC; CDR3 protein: CATSDPSELTQYF
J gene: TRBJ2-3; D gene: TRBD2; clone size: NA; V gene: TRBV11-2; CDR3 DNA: TGTGCCAGCAGCTTAGTGACTAGCGGGAGCACAGATACGCAGTATTTT; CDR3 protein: CASSLVTSGSTDTQYF
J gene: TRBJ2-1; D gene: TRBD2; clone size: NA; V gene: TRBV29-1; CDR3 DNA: TGCAGCGCTAAAGCGGGAGGTCTTGAGCAGTTCTTC; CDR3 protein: CSAKAGGLEQFF
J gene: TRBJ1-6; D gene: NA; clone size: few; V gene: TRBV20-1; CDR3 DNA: TGCAGTGCTAGAGATCTCGGGGAACCAGGTGATCTGAATTCACCCCTCCACTTT; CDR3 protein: CSARDLGEPGDLNSPLHF
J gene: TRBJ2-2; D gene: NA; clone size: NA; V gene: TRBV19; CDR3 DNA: TGTGCCAGTAGTATAGGAGGCACAGCTCGCGCCACCGGGGAGCTGTTTTTT; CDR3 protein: CASSIGGTARATGELFF
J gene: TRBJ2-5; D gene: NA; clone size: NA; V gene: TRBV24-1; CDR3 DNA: TGTGCCACCAGTGATCCTACAGGGCCCCTCCAAGAGACCCAGTACTTC; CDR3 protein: CATSDPTGPLQETQYF
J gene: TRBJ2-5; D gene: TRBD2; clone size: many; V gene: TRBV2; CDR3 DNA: TGTGCCAGCACGCGGGCTAGCGGGATAGAAGAGACCCAGTACTTC; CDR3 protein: CASTRASGIEETQYF
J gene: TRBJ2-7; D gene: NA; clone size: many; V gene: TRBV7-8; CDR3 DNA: TGTGCCAGCAGCCAGGGGGGGTTGGGGAGCGAGCAGTACTTC; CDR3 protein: CASSQGGLGSEQYF
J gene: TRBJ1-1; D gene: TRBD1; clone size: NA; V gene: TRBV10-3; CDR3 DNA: TGTGCCTCCCGGGGGACAGGGTTGGGCACTGAAGCTTTCTTT; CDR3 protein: CASRGTGLGTEAFF
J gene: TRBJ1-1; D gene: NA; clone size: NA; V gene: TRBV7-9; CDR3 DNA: TGTGCCAGCAGCCAGACGGGGGGAGTGGGTACTGAAGCTTTCTTT; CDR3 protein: CASSQTGGVGTEAFF
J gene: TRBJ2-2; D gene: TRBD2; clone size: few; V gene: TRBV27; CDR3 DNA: TGTGCCAGCAGTTACAGGACTAGCGGGAGGACGAACACCGGGGAGCTGTTTTTT; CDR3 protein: CASSYRTSGRTNTGELFF
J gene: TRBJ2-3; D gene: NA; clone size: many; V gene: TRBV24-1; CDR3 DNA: TGTGCCACCAGTGATAACAAGCGAGATACGCAGTATTTT; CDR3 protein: CATSDNKRDTQYF
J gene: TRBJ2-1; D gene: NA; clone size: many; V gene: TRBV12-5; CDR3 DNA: TGTGCTAGTGGGTGGGGACCCTACAATGAGCAGTTCTTC; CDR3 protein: CASGWGPYNEQFF
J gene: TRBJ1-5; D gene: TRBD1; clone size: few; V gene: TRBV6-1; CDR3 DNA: TGTGCCAGCAGCTCTGACAGGGTTGGCAATCAGCCCCAGCATTTT; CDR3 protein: CASSSDRVGNQPQHF
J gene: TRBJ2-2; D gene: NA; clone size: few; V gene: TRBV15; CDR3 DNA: TGTGCCACCAGCAGAGAGGAGGGGGTGTTCGCCGGGGAGCTGTTTTTT; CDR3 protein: CATSREEGVFAGELFF
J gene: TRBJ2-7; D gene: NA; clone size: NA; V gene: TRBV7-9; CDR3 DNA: TGTGCCAGCAGCATGGGGGGACTTAACTCCTACGAGCAGTACTTC; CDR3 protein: CASSMGGLNSYEQYF
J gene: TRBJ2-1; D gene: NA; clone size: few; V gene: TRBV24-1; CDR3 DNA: TGTGCCACCAGTGATTACAGGGATAGATACAATGAGCAGTTCTTC; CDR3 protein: CATSDYRDRYNEQFF
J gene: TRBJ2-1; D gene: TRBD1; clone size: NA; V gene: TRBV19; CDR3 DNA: TGTGCCAGTAGTTCCGGGACAGGGGGTGGCTATGAGCAGTTCTTC; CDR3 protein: CASSSGTGGGYEQFF
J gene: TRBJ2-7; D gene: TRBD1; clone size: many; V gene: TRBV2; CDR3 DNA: TGTGCCAGCAGTTACAGGGGTAGGAACGAGCAGTACTTC; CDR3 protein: CASSYRGRNEQYF
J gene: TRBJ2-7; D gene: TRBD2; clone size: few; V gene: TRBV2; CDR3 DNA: TGTGCCAGCAGTGACCTTATGGCTAGCGGGCAAGCCTACGAGCAGTACTTC; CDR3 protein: CASSDLMASGQAYEQYF
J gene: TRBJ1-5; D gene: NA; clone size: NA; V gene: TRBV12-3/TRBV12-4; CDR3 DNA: TGTGCCAGCAGTTTAGCCGGGGTTCAGCCCCAGCATTTT; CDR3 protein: CASSLAGVQPQHF
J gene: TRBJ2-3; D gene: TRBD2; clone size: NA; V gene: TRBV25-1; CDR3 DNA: TGTGCCAGCAGTGATTCCGATTGGGGGGGGATGAATGGGGATACGCAGTATTTT; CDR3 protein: CASSDSDWGGMNGDTQYF
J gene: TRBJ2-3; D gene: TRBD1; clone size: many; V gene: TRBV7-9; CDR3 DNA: TGTGGCGAGGGACAGGGGGCTAGCACAGATACGCAGTATTTT; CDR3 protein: CGEGQGASTDTQYF
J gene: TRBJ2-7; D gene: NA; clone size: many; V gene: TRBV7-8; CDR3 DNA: TGTGCCAGCAGCCCCAGGGGGGTGTTTAACGAGCAGTACTTC; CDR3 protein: CASSPRGVFNEQYF